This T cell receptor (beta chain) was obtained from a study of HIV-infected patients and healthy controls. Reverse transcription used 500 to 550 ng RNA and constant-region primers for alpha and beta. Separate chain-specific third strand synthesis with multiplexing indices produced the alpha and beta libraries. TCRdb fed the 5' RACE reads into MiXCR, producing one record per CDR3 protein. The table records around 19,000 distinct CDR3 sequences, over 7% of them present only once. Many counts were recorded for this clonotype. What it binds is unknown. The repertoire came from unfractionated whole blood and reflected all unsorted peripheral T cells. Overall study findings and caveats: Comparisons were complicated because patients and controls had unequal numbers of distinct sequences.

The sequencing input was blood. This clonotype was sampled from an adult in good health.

The CDR3 region has the DNA TGTGCCAGCAGTTACTCGTACAGCAATCAGCCCCAGCATTTT. Translation: CASSYSYSNQPQHF. The rearrangement links TRBV6-5 to TRBJ1-5; D ambiguous. V was trimmed by 0 bases and J by 1 base, leaving 4 bases between them. The CDR3 covers 14 residues. Looked up from germline, CDR1 is MNHEY and CDR2 is SVGAGI.